This T cell receptor beta chain was recovered during a study of T cell responses to AZD1222 COVID-19 vaccine. Study-level results: There were mostly white British donors and more females than males, and clonal diversity was possibly underestimated. Repertoires were collected only later (after the peak T cell response had occurred). Targeting of unmutated variant regions was reportedly seen in nearly half of spike-specific TCRs.

The germline CDR1 and CDR2 sequences are MNHEY and SVGAGI. Trimming removed 6 bases at V and 6 bases at J, with 9 bases between. The CDR3 contains 11 residues. The table came from immunoSEQ multiplex PCR; TCRdb's copy has only in-frame clones and leaves some out. The data hold 85,000 to 90,000 clones, with roughly 90% observed a single time. As to this clone: Its antigen is not known.

The J gene is TRBJ2-7, the V gene TRBV6-5; D not resolved. The sequence was collected from an adult in good health. The sequencing used peripheral blood, collected on day 0 of AZD1222 vaccination. This chain's CDR3 is CASSQGGEQYF. In nucleotides, the CDR3 is TGTGCCAGCAGCCAAGGTGGCGAGCAGTACTTC.